The 27 T cell receptor beta chains below all came from one sample that was sequenced in a study of T-cell memory formation after mild COVID-19. MiXCR was run by TCRdb on the 5' RACE reads, yielding one entry per CDR3 protein. The sample lists about 180,000 distinct CDR3 sequences, less than 20% seen once, with more than 3% in the top ten. The source material was PBMCs or a T cell subset sorted from them (not recorded which). Source of these receptors: a man aged 18 to 29 who had mild COVID-19 (a few samples of this study predate the infection). Cell type and time point are not known.

This clonotype has more than one count but fewer than ten. J is TRBJ1-1 and V is TRBV6-2 or TRBV6-3; 8 bases agree with TRBD1. Germline-derived CDR1 and CDR2 are MNHEY and SVGEGT. This CDR3 spans 18 amino acids. V shed 5 bases, J shed 0 bases, and the junction held 14 bases outside the gene matches. Written as DNA, the CDR3 is TGTGCCAGCAGTCCACGGACAGGGCGAGTCCCTGTGAACACTGAAGCTTTCTTT. It is translated as CASSPRTGRVPVNTEAFF.

In DNA, the CDR3 is TGTGCCAGCAGCCCCCCACGGGGCACCGGTGAAGCTTTCTTT. Translating gives CASSPPRGTGEAFF. This chain joins TRBV6-5 and TRBJ1-1, with D possibly matching TRBD1 (5 bases). The CDR3 has 14 amino acids. Trimming took 6 bases from V and 7 from J, leaving 18 bases between them. CDR1 and CDR2 (germline): MNHEY, SVGAGI.

The chain joins TRBV4-3 to TRBJ2-1; TRBD2 might be the D (6 bases). CDR3 size: 14 residues. The germline V gene has CDR1 LGHNA and CDR2 YSLEER. Trimming removed 6 bases at V and 5 bases at J, with 14 bases between. CDR3 residues: CASSTSWLDNEQFF. Here the CDR3 DNA reads TGCGCCAGCAGTACTAGCTGGTTGGACAATGAGCAGTTCTTC.

The chain links TRBV27 to TRBJ2-1; D unresolved. Between the trimmed V and J ends, which lost 8 bases and 8 bases, there was a span of 10 bases. CDR3 length: 11 amino acids. Germline assignment: CDR1 MNHEY and CDR2 SMNVEV (reference sequence). CDR3 in amino acids: CASRRYDEQFF. The CDR3, as DNA: TGTGCCAGCCGAAGGTACGATGAGCAGTTCTTC.

J is TRBJ1-1 and V is TRBV15; TRBD1 might be the D (6 bases). V gave up 0 bases and J gave up 8 bases, with 7 bases separating them. The CDR3 is 12 amino acids. Germline values: CDR1 LNHNV, CDR2 YYDKDF (reference sequence). The CDR3 sequence: CATSREGQEAFF. CDR3 DNA sequence: TGTGCCACCAGCAGAGAAGGACAGGAAGCTTTCTTT.

As for this clonotype: Mismatch with germline at one junction end may stem from a read error. CDR3 DNA sequence: TGTTCCAGCAGCGTAGTGTCGGAACAAGAGACCCAGTACTTC. It translates to CSSSVVSEQETQYF. The gene calls are TRBV9 and TRBJ2-5, with no clear D. The CDR3 is 14 residues long. Germline CDR1 and CDR2: SGDLS and YYNGEE.

CDR3: CASSLGAHRSSPLHF. The DNA for the CDR3 is TGTGCCAGCAGCTTAGGGGCCCACAGAAGCTCACCCCTCCACTTT. This chain uses TRBV7-9 with TRBJ1-6; D gene uncertain. V gave up 1 base and J gave up 10 bases, with 14 bases separating them. The V gene's germline CDR1 is SEHNR and CDR2 FQNEAQ (reference sequence). The CDR3 length is 15 residues.

Many counts were recorded for this clonotype. CDR3 nucleotide sequence: TGTGCCAGCAGCTTGTGGAGCCCCGGGGAGCTGTTTTTT. It is translated as CASSLWSPGELFF. This sequence joins TRBV5-6 and TRBJ2-2; D unclear. Germline V gene data show CDR1 as SGHDT and CDR2 as YYEEEE. The CDR3 totals 13 residues. Trimming stripped 1 base from V and 6 bases from J, with 7 bases between.

The rearrangement uses TRBV4-3 and TRBJ1-2; TRBD1 might be the D (5 bases). This CDR3 spans 15 amino acids. CDR1 and CDR2 from the germline V gene are LGHNA and YSLEER. V lost 1 base, J lost 3 bases, and 12 bases lay in between. CDR3: CASSQVRGDYYGYTF. The CDR3 DNA follows: TGCGCCAGCAGCCAAGTCCGGGGGGATTACTATGGCTACACCTTC.

Only a few counts were recorded for this clonotype. V is TRBV7-2 and J is TRBJ1-2, with D unclear. The CDR3 runs to 12 residues. The germline V gene encodes CDR1 SGHTA and CDR2 FQGNSA. The V gene lost 8 bases and the J gene lost 2 bases, with 9 bases spanning the gap. This CDR3 reads CASARANYGYTF. The DNA for the CDR3 is TGTGCCAGCGCAAGGGCCAACTATGGCTACACCTTC.

This clonotype showed up just a few times. This chain connects TRBV28 to TRBJ2-7, with D possibly matching TRBD2 (5 bases). Trimming removed 6 bases from V and 6 bases from J, with 18 bases in between. The CDR3 length is 14 residues. CDR1 is MDHEN, CDR2 SYDVKM, per germline. This CDR3 is CASRAGGIVGEQYF. In nucleotides, the CDR3 is TGTGCCAGCAGGGCCGGAGGCATAGTGGGCGAGCAGTACTTC.

The chain has TRBV6-5 and TRBJ2-1, with 7 bases that match TRBD1. V shed 4 bases and J 6 bases; nucleotides not matched to a gene: 3. In germline, CDR1 is MNHEY, CDR2 SVGAGI. The CDR3 runs 13 residues. CDR3 in DNA: TGTGCCAGCAGTTTGCCAGGGGGCAATGAGCAGTTCTTC. Its protein product is CASSLPGGNEQFF.

The chain recombines TRBV7-2 with TRBJ2-3, with D uncertain. Germline assignment: CDR1 SGHTA and CDR2 FQGNSA. The CDR3 covers 14 residues. V was pared by 2 bases and J by 6 bases, with 12 bases between. The DNA of the CDR3 is TGTGCCAGCAGCTTATCGGCCAGCCCCGATACGCAGTATTTT. Protein sequence: CASSLSASPDTQYF.

DNA of the CDR3: TGCAGTGCTAGGATGGGACGGGCGAACACTGAAGCTTTCTTT. It translates to CSARMGRANTEAFF. The rearrangement joins TRBV20-1 to TRBJ1-1; D may be TRBD1 (5 bases). From germline, CDR1 is DFQATT and CDR2 SNEGSKA (reference sequence). The CDR3 consists of 14 residues. Between the trimmed V and J ends, which lost 3 bases and 1 base, there was a span of 12 bases.

This chain connects TRBV5-1 to TRBJ1-2, with D perhaps TRBD1 (5 bases). The length of the CDR3 is 13 residues. Trimming stripped 0 bases from V and 8 bases from J, with 11 bases between. Germline lookup yields CDR1 SGHRS and CDR2 YFSETQ. The CDR3 is CASSLAGGKGYTF. CDR3 bases: TGCGCCAGCAGCTTGGCCGGGGGGAAAGGCTACACCTTC. Full variable domain (missing parts from reference TRBV5-1 and TRBJ1-2): KAGVTQTPRYLIKTRGQQVTLSCSPISGHRSVSWYQQTPGQGLQFLFEYFSETQRNKGNFPGRFSGRQFSNSRSEMNVSTLELGDSALYLCASSLAGGKGYTFGSGTRLTVV.

This clonotype has a handful of counts. J is TRBJ1-1 and V is TRBV4-2, with D unclear. This CDR3 is 13 amino acids long. V gave up 0 bases and J gave up 11 bases, with 13 bases separating them. CDR1 LGHNA and CDR2 YNFKEQ come from the germline V gene. The CDR3 DNA reads as TGTGCCAGCAGCCAAGATATGTGGGGTTCGGCTTTCTTT. This gives the protein CASSQDMWGSAFF.

The chain links TRBV20-1 to TRBJ2-5; tentatively, D is TRBD2 (6 bases). The germline CDR1 and CDR2 sequences are DFQATT and SNEGSKA (reference sequence). CDR3 length equals 14 residues. V was clipped by 5 bases and J by 4 bases, with 17 bases between them. The CDR3 nucleotides are TGCAGTGCTGTCGGGGAGACTAGACGAGAGACCCAGTACTTC. Its translation is CSAVGETRRETQYF.

V gene TRBV15 combines with J gene TRBJ1-6; maybe TRBD1 (5 bases). CDR1 and CDR2 (germline): LNHNV, YYDKDF (reference sequence). The CDR3 has 12 amino acids. The V end was cut by 0 bases, the J end by 15 bases, with 9 bases between. CDR3 bases: TGTGCCACCAGCAGAGATGAACAGGTCCTCCACTTT. This sequence encodes CATSRDEQVLHF.

J is TRBJ2-3 and V is TRBV7-2, with 8 bases fitting TRBD1. CDR1 is SGHTA and CDR2 is FQGNSA in the germline V gene. CDR3 length: 15 amino acids. Losses at the gene ends were 5 bases for V and 5 bases for J; bases not matched to a gene: 9. In nucleotides, the CDR3 is TGTGCCAGCAGCCCAGGACAGGGAGTGGGAGATACGCAGTATTTT. It translates to CASSPGQGVGDTQYF.

The CDR3 coding sequence is TGTGCCAGCAGCCGGGGACAGGGAGAGTATGGCTACACCTTC. It translates to CASSRGQGEYGYTF. The chain couples TRBV7-2 to TRBJ1-2, with 9 bases identical to TRBD1. V lost 5 bases to trimming and J lost 5 bases; unmatched junction nucleotides: 6. CDR3 length: 14 residues. CDR1 is SGHTA, CDR2 FQGNSA, per germline.

The chain carries TRBV11-2 and TRBJ2-1, with D possibly being TRBD2 (5 bases). The CDR3 length is 14 residues. CDR1 is SGHAT, CDR2 FQNNGV, per germline. V was trimmed by 2 bases and J by 2 bases, leaving 7 bases between them. Written as DNA, the CDR3 is TGTGCCAGCAGCTTATTCGGGACCTACAATGAGCAGTTCTTC. It encodes CASSLFGTYNEQFF.

This clonotype has a handful of counts. V usage is TRBV12-3 or TRBV12-4 and J usage is TRBJ2-3, with 10 bases that match TRBD2. The V segment lost 1 base and the J segment 6 bases; nucleotides outside the gene matches: 7. The CDR3 contains 16 residues. CDR3 sequence: CASSLVSGGAADTQYF. In DNA, the CDR3 is TGTGCCAGCAGTTTAGTAAGCGGGGGGGCGGCCGATACGCAGTATTTT.

This clonotype was found a few times. J is TRBJ1-1 and V is TRBV7-2; D gene unclear. Trimming left V 6 bases short and J 3 bases short, with 17 bases between. Germline CDR1 is SGHTA and CDR2 is FQGNSA. CDR3 length equals 15 residues. The CDR3 DNA follows: TGTGCCAGCAGACCAACCCCATCCGGGCACACTGAAGCTTTCTTT. It yields the protein CASRPTPSGHTEAFF.

The chain employs TRBV6-1 and TRBJ2-2, with 10 bases identical to TRBD1. The CDR3 spans 13 residues. Losses at the gene ends were 6 bases for V and 6 bases for J; bases not matched to a gene: 1. The germline CDR1 and CDR2 sequences are MNHNS and SASEGT. This CDR3 is CASRGQGSGELFF. CDR3 nucleotides: TGTGCCAGCAGGGGACAGGGGTCCGGGGAGCTGTTTTTT.

The J gene is TRBJ2-3, the V gene TRBV18; D gene uncertain. The length of the CDR3 is 15 residues. Trimming shortened V by 3 bases and J by 2 bases, and 12 bases separated the two germline ends. The germline gives CDR1 KGHSH, CDR2 LQKENI. The CDR3 protein is CASSPQSSFTDTQYF. CDR3 nucleotides: TGTGCCAGCTCACCGCAGAGTTCATTCACAGATACGCAGTATTTT.

The V call is TRBV27, the J call TRBJ2-7, with D tentatively TRBD1 (6 bases). Trimming removed 6 bases at V and 2 bases at J, with 11 bases between. CDR1 is MNHEY, CDR2 SMNVEV, per germline (reference sequence). This CDR3 region has 13 residues. The DNA of the CDR3 is TGTGCCAGCAGCCGACAGGACACCTACGAGCAGTACTTC. Its protein product is CASSRQDTYEQYF.

The chain carries TRBV7-9 and TRBJ1-1, with D possibly being TRBD1 (6 bases). Per the germline V gene, CDR1 is SEHNR and CDR2 is FQNEAQ (reference sequence). The V end lost 5 bases, the J end lost 1 base, and 20 bases lay between the germline ends. The CDR3 contains 17 residues. CDR3 in amino acids: CASSRLGGTSENTEAFF. The CDR3 DNA is TGTGCCAGCAGCCGTTTAGGTGGGACATCCGAGAACACTGAAGCTTTCTTT.